One sample yielded the 10 T cell receptor beta chains listed below, sequenced in a study of control samples from healthy donors and cancer patients (dated by TCRdb to 2020 to 2022). The library was produced with the immunoSEQ multiplex PCR assay. TCRdb mirrors the immuneACCESS table, restricted to in-frame sequences. Some clones are absent from its copies; in checked studies, under half trace to an unresolved V gene, and the reason for the others is unknown. Here the sample has about 49,000 clones; 80% to 90% occur a single time. Together, the top ten hold roughly 2.8% of the sample. The sample comprised PBMCs. These receptors were obtained from a woman in her forties or fifties with lung cancer.

The rearrangement joins TRBV19 to TRBJ1-1; D is uncertain. From germline, CDR1 is LNHDA and CDR2 SQIVND (reference sequence). V dropped 6 bases and J dropped 4 bases, with 6 bases sitting between them. The CDR3 loop spans 11 amino acids. Here the CDR3 DNA reads TGTGCCAGTAGCCTACTCACTGAAGCTTTCTTT. Protein product: CASSLLTEAFF.

The V call is TRBV7-2, the J call TRBJ1-1; D is ambiguous. The CDR3 loop spans 16 amino acids. Germline V gene data show CDR1 as SGHTA and CDR2 as FQGNSA. The V gene lost 0 bases and the J gene lost 4 bases, with 15 bases spanning the gap. The CDR3 DNA sequence: TGTGCCAGCAGCTTAGCGCCCAGAAGGGTTGGCACTGAAGCTTTCTTT. Translated: CASSLAPRRVGTEAFF.

The count of this clone is one. The rearrangement joins TRBV5-1 to TRBJ2-7; D is undetermined. Germline V gene lookup returns CDR1 SGHRS and CDR2 YFSETQ. The CDR3 consists of 14 residues. V was pared by 4 bases and J by 7 bases, with 18 bases between. The CDR3 loop is CASSMTPGNREQYF. For the CDR3, the DNA is TGCGCCAGCAGCATGACCCCGGGCAATCGGGAGCAGTACTTC.

CDR3 region: CASSPLTGELFF. In nucleotides, the CDR3 is TGTGCCAGCAGCCCCCTCACCGGGGAGCTGTTTTTT. The genes are TRBV3-1 (or the pseudogene TRBV3-2) and TRBJ2-2, with unresolved D. Trimming removed 4 bases from V and 4 bases from J, with 4 bases in between. Germline values: CDR1 LGHDT, CDR2 YNNKEL (reference sequence). This CDR3 contains 12 residues.

The chain employs TRBV5-3 and TRBJ1-2; TRBD1 matches at 7 bases. TRBV5-3 is marked as an open reading frame, function uncertain. V lost 3 bases to trimming and J lost 8 bases; unmatched junction nucleotides: 10. CDR3 length: 14 amino acids. The CDR3 DNA is TGTGCCAGAAGCTACCTACAGGGGCCAGGGGGCTACACCTTC. This gives the protein CARSYLQGPGGYTF.

The gene calls are TRBV7-2 and TRBJ1-6, with TRBD1 matching over 8 bases. Germline CDR1 reads SGHTA; CDR2 reads FQGNSA. After removal of 5 bases from V and 2 bases from J, the junction contained 2 bases not matched to a gene. This CDR3 spans 15 amino acids. The CDR3 DNA follows: TGTGCCAGCAGCCTGGGACAGGCCTATAATTCACCCCTCCACTTT. Amino acid sequence: CASSLGQAYNSPLHF.

V usage is TRBV29-1 and J usage is TRBJ1-1; D may be TRBD1 (5 bases). In germline, CDR1 is SQVTM, CDR2 ANQGSEA. The CDR3 extends over 13 amino acids. Trimming took off 6 bases at V and 2 bases at J, with 13 bases between the two ends. CDR3 in DNA: TGCAGCGTGTTGCGTGGGGGAAACACTGAAGCTTTCTTT. Protein product: CSVLRGGNTEAFF.

The chain is built from TRBV10-3 and TRBJ1-2; D call uncertain. CDR3 length: 13 amino acids. The germline V gene encodes CDR1 ENHRY and CDR2 SYGVKD. Trimming shortened V by 2 bases and J by 8 bases, and 12 bases separated the two germline ends. CDR3 sequence (DNA): TGTGCCATCAGTGAGCCAGATGCGAGGGGCTACACCTTC. Translated: CAISEPDARGYTF.

The genes are TRBV27 and TRBJ1-6; D is unresolved. In germline, CDR1 is MNHEY, CDR2 SMNVEV (reference sequence). Trimming stripped 5 bases from V and 4 bases from J, with 18 bases between. The CDR3 totals 17 residues. CDR3 in DNA: TGTGCCAGCAGTACTAAGGGTATCGCCTTGTATAATTCACCCCTCCACTTT. Its translation is CASSTKGIALYNSPLHF.

This clone has a single count. The rearrangement links TRBV28 to TRBJ1-2; D is undetermined. Deletions cut 7 bases from V and 0 bases from J, with 6 bases between. The CDR3 is 12 residues long. Germline V gives CDR1 MDHEN, CDR2 SYDVKM. CDR3 sequence: CASTRSNYGYTF. CDR3 DNA: TGTGCCAGCACCAGATCTAACTATGGCTACACCTTC.